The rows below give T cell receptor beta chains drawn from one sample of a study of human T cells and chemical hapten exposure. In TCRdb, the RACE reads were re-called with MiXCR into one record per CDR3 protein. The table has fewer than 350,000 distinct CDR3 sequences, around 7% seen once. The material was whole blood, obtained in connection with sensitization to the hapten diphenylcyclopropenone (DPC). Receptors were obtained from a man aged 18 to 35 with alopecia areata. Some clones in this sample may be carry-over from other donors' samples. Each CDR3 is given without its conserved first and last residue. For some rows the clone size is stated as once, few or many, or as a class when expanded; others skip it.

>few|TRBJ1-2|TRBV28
ASSMRGRTFYGYT
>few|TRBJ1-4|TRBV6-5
ASSYSRGPYEKLF
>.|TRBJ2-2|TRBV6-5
ASSSPPGELF
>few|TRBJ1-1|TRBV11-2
ASTTTGKNTEAF
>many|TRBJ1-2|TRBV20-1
SGGRERVLSLYGYT
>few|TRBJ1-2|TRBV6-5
ASSYSTNPGNYGYT
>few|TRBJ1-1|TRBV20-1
SASLHRGPATEAF
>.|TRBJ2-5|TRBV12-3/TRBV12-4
ASSSVRGPQETQY
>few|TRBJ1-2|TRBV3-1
ASSQVVQVRGYGYT
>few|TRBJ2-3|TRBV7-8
ASTFGQSTDTQY
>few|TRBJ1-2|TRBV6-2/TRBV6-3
ASRVTGPNYGYT
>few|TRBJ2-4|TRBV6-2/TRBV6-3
ASSPPRVIAKNIQY
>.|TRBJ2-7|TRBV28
ASGGSYEQY
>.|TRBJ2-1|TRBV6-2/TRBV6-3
ASSYSLPDSLGQF
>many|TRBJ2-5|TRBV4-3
ASSQDPQGRETQY
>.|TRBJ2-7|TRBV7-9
ASSLGGTGIYEQY
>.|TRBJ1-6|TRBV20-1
SARRTGGSPLH
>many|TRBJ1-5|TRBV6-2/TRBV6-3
ASSTGQGPNQPQH
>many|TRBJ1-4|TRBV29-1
SVEDPTATNEKLF
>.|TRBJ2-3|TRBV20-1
SAILRDTYTDTQY
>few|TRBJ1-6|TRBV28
ASSPAPWEGNSPLH
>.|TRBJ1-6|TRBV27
ASSLTLWSPLH
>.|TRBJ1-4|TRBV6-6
ASTWNNEKLF
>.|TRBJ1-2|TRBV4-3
ASSQEEGVFYGYT
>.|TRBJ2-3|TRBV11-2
ASSLSRGRPDTQY
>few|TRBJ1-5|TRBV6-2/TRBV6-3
ASSPTGTWTQH
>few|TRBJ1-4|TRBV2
ASSRQGQVNEKLF
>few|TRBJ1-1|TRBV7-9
ASAPGQGVRAF
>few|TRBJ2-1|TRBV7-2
ASSFTRSSYNEQF
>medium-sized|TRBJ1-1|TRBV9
ASSMGQSNTEAF
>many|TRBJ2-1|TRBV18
ASSPWDGEQF
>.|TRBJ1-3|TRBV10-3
AISEGAGNTIY
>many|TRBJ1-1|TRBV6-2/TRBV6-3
ASRSQGLNTEAF
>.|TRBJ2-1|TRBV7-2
ASRPEVVSRQF
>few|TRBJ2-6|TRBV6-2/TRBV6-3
AISLGGANVLT
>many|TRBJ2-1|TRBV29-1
SVRDTYNEQF
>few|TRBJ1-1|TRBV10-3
AISESDRMNTEAF
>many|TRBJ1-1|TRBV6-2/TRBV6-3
ASSFSGTVNTEAF
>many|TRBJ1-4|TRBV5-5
ASSLGGASLSNEKLF
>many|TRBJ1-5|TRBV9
ASSVGGGGQPQH
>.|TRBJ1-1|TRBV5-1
ASQVGGEATEAF
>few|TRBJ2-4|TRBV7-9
ASSFGRLPNIQY
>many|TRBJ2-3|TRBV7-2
ASNGPQRATDTQY
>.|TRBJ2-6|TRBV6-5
ASSYSNRGPGANVLT